This record covers a single TCR beta chain. Everyone who took part was roughly 18 to 90 years old, and they came from 24 US areas. The data derive from a study of blood T cell repertoires in COVID-19. Whole-study context: Donors in the United States, Italy and Spain gave samples during acute or convalescent COVID-19. The analysed material was cDNA or gDNA that came from T cells, B-cell-depleted T cells, or PBMCs.

Sequencing was performed with immunoSEQ multiplex PCR; in TCRdb, only in-frame clones are kept and a portion is missing. The table includes 250,000 or so clones, around 88% detected once. The length of the CDR3 is 15 residues. Germline values: CDR1 MRHNA, CDR2 SNTAGT. J was trimmed by 5 bases and V by 6 bases; bases with no gene match: 3. This sequence joins TRBV6-4 and TRBJ2-2; TRBD2 agrees at 13 bases. The clonotype originates from a woman aged 40 to 50 with acute COVID-19. Sequencing was performed on PBMCs or T cells enriched from blood (not recorded which). The CDR3 sequence is CASSQLAGGTGELFF. CDR3 bases: TGTGCCAGCAGCCAACTAGCGGGAGGGACCGGGGAGCTGTTTTTT.